The next 22 T cell receptor beta chains were all read from a single sample in a study of cytomegalovirus exposure and HLA in healthy donors. The primer mix had 60 Vbeta and 13 Jbeta primers. Measured with immunoSEQ multiplex PCR; TCRdb has only the in-frame clones, and not every one. Here the sample spans 200,000 or so clones, over 60% being singletons. The sequenced sample was PBMCs. The origin of the receptors is a woman aged 25 to 39 in good health and CMV-seropositive.

The V gene is TRBV5-6, the J gene TRBJ2-5; 10 bases fit TRBD2. V gave up 1 base and J gave up 4 bases; unmatched junction bases: 4. CDR1 SGHDT and CDR2 YYEEEE come from the germline V gene. The CDR3 runs to 15 residues. CDR3 DNA sequence: TGTGCCAGCAGCTTGAGGGCTAGCGGGGGAGAGACCCAGTACTTC. It encodes CASSLRASGGETQYF.

The DNA for the CDR3 is TGTGCCAGCAGCCAGACTAGCTACTCCTACAATGAGCAGTTCTTC. Residues: CASSQTSYSYNEQFF. The rearrangement links TRBV7-2 to TRBJ2-1; TRBD2 matches 7 bases. The CDR3 length is 15 residues. The V segment lost 5 bases and the J segment 0 bases; nucleotides outside the gene matches: 4. Looked up from germline, CDR1 is SGHTA and CDR2 is FQGNSA. Supplemented by reference TRBV7-2 and TRBJ2-1, the full variable domain reads GAGVSQSPSNKVTEKGKDVELRCDPISGHTALYWYRQSLGQGLEFLIYFQGNSAPDKSGLPSDRFSAERTGGSVSTLTIQRTQQEDSAVYLCASSQTSYSYNEQFFGPGTRLTVL.

The genes are TRBV6-1 and TRBJ2-3, with 16 bases matching TRBD2. The J segment lost 10 bases and the V segment lost 4 bases, leaving 8 bases of the junction unmatched. The germline gives CDR1 MNHNS, CDR2 SASEGT. The CDR3 is made up of 16 amino acids. CDR3 residues: CASSAGTSGGALAQYF. In nucleotides, the CDR3 is TGTGCCAGCAGTGCTGGGACTAGCGGGGGGGCCCTGGCGCAGTATTTT.

The V gene is TRBV7-9, the J gene TRBJ1-1, with TRBD1 as a possible D gene (6 bases). Germline lookup yields CDR1 SEHNR and CDR2 FQNEAQ (reference sequence). V was shortened by 2 bases and J by 10 bases, with 14 bases between the two germline ends. The CDR3 contains 13 residues. The CDR3 region has the DNA TGTGCCAGCAGCTTACTTGGACAGCGAAGAGCTTTCTTT. Translating it yields CASSLLGQRRAFF.

The V and J genes are TRBV4-2 and TRBJ2-5, with 13 bases identical to TRBD2. After removal of 0 bases from V and 10 bases from J, the junction contained 11 bases not matched to a gene. Germline loops: CDR1 LGHNA, CDR2 YNFKEQ. The CDR3 covers 17 residues. Here the CDR3 reads CASSQDFTSGGVRGQYF. CDR3 in DNA: TGTGCCAGCAGCCAAGATTTTACTAGCGGGGGGGTTCGAGGCCAGTACTTC.

This chain links TRBV7-8 with TRBJ2-5, with D perhaps TRBD1 (7 bases). Trimming left V 5 bases short and J 2 bases short, with 12 bases between. The CDR3 length is 14 residues. Looked up from germline, CDR1 is SGHVS and CDR2 is FQNEAQ. CDR3: CASSSRGAQETQYF. In DNA form, the CDR3 reads TGTGCCAGCAGCAGCAGGGGGGCGCAAGAGACCCAGTACTTC.

The chain has TRBV28 and TRBJ1-1, with 7 bases matching TRBD1. The V gene's germline CDR1 is MDHEN and CDR2 SYDVKM. The CDR3 sequence is 16 residues long. The V gene end was trimmed by 7 bases and the J gene end by 3 bases; junction bases not matched to a gene: 14. The CDR3 protein is CASKQTGPSPDTEAFF. CDR3 nucleotides: TGTGCCAGCAAACAGACAGGGCCCTCCCCGGACACTGAAGCTTTCTTT.

The chain carries TRBV9 and TRBJ2-3, with D perhaps matching TRBD1 (6 bases). Between the trimmed V and J ends, which lost 2 bases and 0 bases, there was a span of 7 bases. The CDR3 contains 14 residues. Germline CDR1 and CDR2: SGDLS and YYNGEE. CDR3 nucleotides: TGTGCCAGCAGCGTCCAGGGGAGCACAGATACGCAGTATTTT. Amino acid sequence: CASSVQGSTDTQYF.

Only a few counts were recorded for this clone. V and J are TRBV28 and TRBJ2-7; D possibly corresponds to TRBD1 (6 bases). The CDR3 has 14 residues. CDR1 and CDR2 from the germline V gene are MDHEN and SYDVKM. V dropped 5 bases and J dropped 2 bases, with 13 bases sitting between them. The CDR3 nucleotides read TGTGCCAGCAGTCCCCCCGGGACAACCTACGAGCAGTACTTC. Amino acids: CASSPPGTTYEQYF. Full variable domain (rest looked up from reference TRBV28 and TRBJ2-7): DVKVTQSSRYLVKRTGEKVFLECVQDMDHENMFWYRQDPGLGLRLIYFSYDVKMKEKGDIPEGYSVSREKKERFSLILESASTNQTSMYLCASSPPGTTYEQYFGPGTRLTVT.

With regard to this clone: Other DNA sequences in this sample translate to the same CDR3. This chain uses TRBV6-4 with TRBJ2-1; 7 bases match TRBD1. Germline V CDR1 and CDR2: MRHNA, SNTAGT. The CDR3 totals 15 residues. The junction had 8 bases not matched to a gene; V was cut back by 2 bases and J by 7 bases. The CDR3 sequence: CASSDGQGDVNEQFF. In DNA, the CDR3 is TGTGCCAGCAGTGACGGGCAGGGGGACGTTAATGAGCAGTTCTTC.

About this clone: The junction and the germline gene differ at one end; a read error may be behind it. This chain joins TRBV2 and TRBJ1-2, with D maybe TRBD1 (5 bases). Germline-derived CDR1 and CDR2 are SNHLY and FYNNEI. The CDR3 has 13 residues. The CDR3 nucleotides are TGTGCCAGCAGCCAAACAGGTTACGGTGGCTACCCCTTC. Translating it yields CASSQTGYGGYPF.

This clone was picked up a small number of times. The V call is TRBV5-6, the J call TRBJ1-5, with D tentatively TRBD1 (5 bases). The V gene's germline CDR1 is SGHDT and CDR2 YYEEEE. Trimming took off 2 bases at V and 7 bases at J, with 10 bases between the two ends. The CDR3 is 13 amino acids. CDR3 sequence reads: CASSFSRGQPQHF. CDR3 DNA sequence: TGTGCCAGCAGCTTCTCCCGGGGGCAGCCCCAGCATTTT.

About this clone: The sample contains more than one DNA sequence encoding this CDR3. The genes are TRBV18 and TRBJ1-5; a possible D gene is TRBD1 (6 bases). V was clipped by 3 bases and J by 0 bases, with 9 bases between them. The CDR3 is made up of 15 amino acids. Germline V CDR1 and CDR2: KGHSH, LQKENI. The DNA of the CDR3 is TGTGCCAGCTCACCCGGGACACCTAGCAATCAGCCCCAGCATTTT. Its protein is CASSPGTPSNQPQHF.

The chain links TRBV6-1 to TRBJ1-2; 9 bases fit TRBD1. Germline V gives CDR1 MNHNS, CDR2 SASEGT. There are 14 residues in the CDR3. The V gene end was trimmed by 6 bases and the J gene end by 7 bases; junction bases not matched to a gene: 9. CDR3 sequence (DNA): TGTGCCAGCAGCCTACAGGGGGCCGGACGTGGCTACACCTTC. This encodes CASSLQGAGRGYTF.

The rearrangement joins TRBV28 to TRBJ1-2, with D possibly TRBD1 on 5 matching bases. Trimming shortened V by 7 bases and J by 4 bases, and 10 bases separated the two germline ends. The CDR3 runs to 12 residues. CDR1 MDHEN and CDR2 SYDVKM come from the germline V gene. CDR3 amino acids: CASTPDSYGYTF. The CDR3 DNA reads TGTGCCAGCACCCCCGACAGCTATGGCTACACCTTC.

This chain links TRBV7-3 with TRBJ1-1, with TRBD1 matching 12 bases. CDR1 and CDR2 from the germline V gene are SGHTA and FQGTGA. The CDR3 runs to 17 residues. Trimming at V came to 10 bases and at J to 1 base, leaving 13 bases not matched to a gene. The CDR3 DNA follows: TGTGCCATCCCGCCGGGACAGGGGGCGGTTAAGAACACTGAAGCTTTCTTT. This codes for CAIPPGQGAVKNTEAFF.

The chain has TRBV13 and TRBJ1-4; TRBD1 matches at 7 bases. The germline V gene has CDR1 PRHDT and CDR2 FYEKMQ (reference sequence). CDR3 size: 14 residues. The J segment lost 8 bases and the V segment lost 5 bases, leaving 8 bases of the junction unmatched. CDR3 nucleotide sequence: TGTGCCAGCAGCCTACAGGGGATACAGGAAAAACTGTTTTTT. It yields the protein CASSLQGIQEKLFF.

This clone came up once. The V and J genes are TRBV4-2 and TRBJ1-5; 10 bases fit TRBD1. The V and J ends lost 2 bases and 3 bases, in that order; junction bases with no gene match: 10. Germline CDR1 LGHNA, CDR2 YNFKEQ. CDR3 length equals 18 residues. In DNA, the CDR3 is TGTGCCAGCAGCCAACCGACAGGGGGCGTGAGTACCAATCAGCCCCAGCATTTT. Translated, it gives CASSQPTGGVSTNQPQHF.

V usage is TRBV5-1 and J usage is TRBJ2-5, with TRBD2 as a possible D gene (5 bases). Germline values: CDR1 SGHRS, CDR2 YFSETQ. V lost 1 base to trimming and J lost 6 bases, with 13 bases between them. The CDR3 is made up of 14 amino acids. CDR3 residues: CASSLPDSGKTQYF. CDR3 nucleotide sequence: TGCGCCAGCAGCTTGCCGGACTCAGGAAAGACCCAGTACTTC. The full variable domain, in which reference TRBV5-1 and TRBJ2-5 provide the parts outside the CDR3, is KAGVTQTPRYLIKTRGQQVTLSCSPISGHRSVSWYQQTPGQGLQFLFEYFSETQRNKGNFPGRFSGRQFSNSRSEMNVSTLELGDSALYLCASSLPDSGKTQYFGPGTRLLVL.

This clone is a singleton in its sample. The chain has TRBV2 and TRBJ2-1; 9 bases line up with TRBD1. Per germline, CDR1 SNHLY and CDR2 FYNNEI. Germline trimming cut 5 bases from V and 2 bases from J; bases unmatched to any gene: 4. CDR3 length: 15 amino acids. The CDR3 reads CASSTGTGTYNEQFF. The CDR3, as DNA: TGTGCCAGCAGTACCGGGACAGGGACCTACAATGAGCAGTTCTTC.

This chain links TRBV6-1 with TRBJ1-1; D call uncertain. V was trimmed by 4 bases and J by 0 bases, leaving 6 bases between them. There are 13 residues in the CDR3. Germline CDR1 reads MNHNS; CDR2 reads SASEGT. The chain's CDR3 is CASSGRLNTEAFF. The CDR3 region has the DNA TGTGCCAGCAGTGGCCGGTTGAACACTGAAGCTTTCTTT.

J is TRBJ2-1 and V is TRBV4-3; D perhaps matches TRBD2 (6 bases). The CDR3 sequence is 14 residues long. V lost 4 bases to trimming and J lost 5 bases, with 12 bases between them. Germline V gene lookup returns CDR1 LGHNA and CDR2 YSLEER. This CDR3 reads CASSPRGWNNEQFF. The CDR3 nucleotides read TGCGCCAGCAGCCCCCGGGGGTGGAACAATGAGCAGTTCTTC.